The 26 T cell receptor beta chains in this list originate from one sample, sequenced in a study of blood T cell repertoires in COVID-19. Method: immunoSEQ multiplex PCR; TCRdb's copy keeps in-frame clones and lacks some. The sample consists of about 200,000 clones, about four fifths of them appearing once. The source material was peripheral blood. The receptors originated from a woman between 55 and 75 years old with COVID-19, enrolled during active disease.

The genes are TRBV5-4 and TRBJ2-2; 7 nucleotides align to TRBD1. Germline CDR1 is SGHNT and CDR2 is YYREEE (reference sequence). Trimming removed 2 bases from V and 10 bases from J; junction bases left unmatched: 2. The CDR3 loop spans 12 amino acids. The CDR3 region has the DNA TGTGCCAGCAGCTTCGGACAGGTGGAGCTGTTTTTT. It translates to CASSFGQVELFF.

This clone appeared a few times. The chain links TRBV2 to TRBJ1-6; D unclear. CDR3 size: 15 residues. Germline V CDR1 and CDR2: SNHLY, FYNNEI. Trimming took off 10 bases at V and 0 bases at J, with 13 bases between the two ends. This CDR3 is CATGESSSYNSPLHF. DNA for the CDR3: TGTGCCACCGGGGAGTCGAGCTCCTATAATTCACCCCTCCACTTT.

This sequence joins TRBV5-1 and TRBJ2-7; 7 bases fit TRBD1. This CDR3 has 13 residues. Germline CDR1 SGHRS, CDR2 YFSETQ. The junction had 7 bases not matched to a gene; V was cut back by 4 bases and J by 6 bases. The CDR3 here is CASSIRQGGEQYV. CDR3 DNA: TGCGCCAGCAGCATAAGACAGGGTGGCGAGCAGTACGTC.

The chain carries TRBV30 and TRBJ2-7, with D maybe TRBD1 (5 bases). CDR1 GTSNPN and CDR2 SVGIG come from the germline V gene (reference sequence). The CDR3 contains 15 residues. The ends were cut back, 5 bases at V and 4 bases at J, with 21 bases in the middle. CDR3 bases: TGTGCCTGGGCCCCCCCGTACAGGTTAGGTTACGAGCAGTACTTC. Translation gives CAWAPPYRLGYEQYF.

Comment on this clone: This CDR3 is also generated by other DNA sequences in the sample. The chain employs TRBV28 and TRBJ2-1; TRBD1 might be the D (5 bases). In germline, CDR1 is MDHEN, CDR2 SYDVKM. This CDR3 region has 13 residues. Trimming stripped 3 bases from V and 4 bases from J, with 7 bases between. The CDR3 nucleotides read TGTGCCAGCAGTTTGGGGCAGTACAATGAGCAGTTCTTC. It encodes CASSLGQYNEQFF. Full variable domain (missing parts from reference TRBV28 and TRBJ2-1): DVKVTQSSRYLVKRTGEKVFLECVQDMDHENMFWYRQDPGLGLRLIYFSYDVKMKEKGDIPEGYSVSREKKERFSLILESASTNQTSMYLCASSLGQYNEQFFGPGTRLTVL.

The chain is built from TRBV3-1 (or the pseudogene TRBV3-2) and TRBJ1-2; TRBD1 aligns across 9 bases. J gave up 5 bases and V 4 bases, and 8 bases lay outside the gene matches. The length of the CDR3 is 15 residues. CDR1 is LGHDT, CDR2 YNNKEL, per germline (reference sequence). The CDR3 DNA reads as TGTGCCAGCAGCCTACCGGGACAGGGACTGTATGGCTACACCTTC. Translated: CASSLPGQGLYGYTF.

The chain joins TRBV4-2 to TRBJ1-5, with TRBD1 matching 8 bases. The V segment lost 0 bases and the J segment 7 bases; nucleotides outside the gene matches: 5. The CDR3 runs to 15 residues. Germline CDR1 and CDR2: LGHNA and YNFKEQ. The CDR3 nucleotides read TGTGCCAGCAGCCAAGAGGACAGGGTACACCAGCCCCAGCATTTT. This encodes CASSQEDRVHQPQHF.

CDR3 in amino acids: CASSHRGGNQPQHF. The CDR3 DNA sequence: TGTGCCAGCAGCCACAGGGGTGGCAATCAGCCCCAGCATTTT. The rearrangement links TRBV3-1 (or the pseudogene TRBV3-2) to TRBJ1-5; D might be TRBD1 (6 bases). The germline V gene encodes CDR1 LGHDT and CDR2 YNNKEL (reference sequence). The CDR3 contains 14 residues. V was pared by 3 bases and J by 2 bases, with 8 bases between.

The chain couples TRBV13 to TRBJ2-1, with D perhaps TRBD1 (5 bases). V was trimmed by 3 bases and J by 2 bases, leaving 11 bases between them. The germline V gene encodes CDR1 PRHDT and CDR2 FYEKMQ (reference sequence). The CDR3 runs to 15 residues. The CDR3 bases are TGTGCCAGCAGCTTCTACAGGTCACCCTACAATGAGCAGTTCTTC. It specifies CASSFYRSPYNEQFF.

This rearrangement joins TRBV28 to TRBJ1-2; TRBD1 matches 12 bases. J gave up 6 bases and V 4 bases, and 9 bases lay outside the gene matches. Germline V gene data show CDR1 as MDHEN and CDR2 as SYDVKM. CDR3 size: 16 residues. CDR3 amino acids: CASSYPPGQGAHGYTF. In DNA, the CDR3 is TGTGCCAGCAGTTACCCCCCGGGACAGGGGGCCCATGGCTACACCTTC.

The chain uses TRBV11-1 and TRBJ1-2; D possibly corresponds to TRBD1 (6 bases). Germline V gene data show CDR1 as SGHAT and CDR2 as FQDESV (reference sequence). The CDR3 runs to 14 residues. V was trimmed by 5 bases and J by 0 bases, leaving 10 bases between them. The CDR3: CASSPQGTNYGYTF. CDR3 DNA: TGTGCCAGCAGCCCACAGGGAACTAACTATGGCTACACCTTC.

V is TRBV5-5 and J is TRBJ2-1, with 7 bases identical to TRBD2. CDR3 size: 14 residues. V lost 0 bases to trimming and J lost 9 bases; unmatched junction nucleotides: 6. Germline assignment: CDR1 SGHKS and CDR2 YYEKEE (reference sequence). CDR3 sequence: CASSLGGRGGEQFF. CDR3 DNA: TGTGCCAGCAGCTTGGGCGGGAGAGGTGGTGAGCAGTTCTTC.

The rearrangement links TRBV29-1 to TRBJ1-2; possible D gene TRBD1, 5 bases. Looked up from germline, CDR1 is SQVTM and CDR2 is ANQGSEA. Trimming took off 5 bases at V and 3 bases at J, with 10 bases between the two ends. This CDR3 contains 12 residues. CDR3 nucleotide sequence: TGCAGCGTTCTTGGGGGGGACTATGGCTACACCTTC. Amino acids: CSVLGGDYGYTF.

This clone has just a few counts. The chain employs TRBV28 and TRBJ1-2; TRBD1 aligns across 8 bases. V gave up 5 bases and J gave up 4 bases; unmatched junction bases: 6. CDR1 and CDR2 from the germline V gene are MDHEN and SYDVKM. The length of the CDR3 is 14 residues. The CDR3 DNA reads as TGTGCCAGCAGTCCACCCGGGACAGGCTATGGCTACACCTTC. This gives the protein CASSPPGTGYGYTF.

The genes are TRBV6-5 and TRBJ2-1; tentative D call: TRBD1 (5 bases). The V end was cut by 7 bases, the J end by 4 bases, with 14 bases between. The CDR3 contains 14 residues. Germline V gene lookup returns CDR1 MNHEY and CDR2 SVGAGI. The CDR3 is CASTREQAYNEQFF. The CDR3 bases are TGTGCCAGCACAAGGGAACAGGCGTACAATGAGCAGTTCTTC.

This clone was seen just once. The chain is built from TRBV19 and TRBJ2-6; a weak D match, TRBD2 (6 bases). Germline assignment: CDR1 LNHDA and CDR2 SQIVND (reference sequence). The ends were cut back, 7 bases at V and 0 bases at J, with 22 bases in the middle. CDR3 length equals 19 residues. The CDR3 protein is CASTPQWRVVSSGANVLTF. CDR3 DNA: TGTGCCAGTACGCCCCAATGGAGGGTCGTTAGCTCTGGGGCCAACGTCCTGACTTTC.

This sequence joins TRBV3-1 (or the pseudogene TRBV3-2) and TRBJ1-1; D is perhaps TRBD1 (5 bases). Between the trimmed V and J ends, which lost 0 bases and 6 bases, there was a span of 14 bases. The CDR3 covers 15 residues. CDR1 is LGHDT and CDR2 is YNNKEL in the germline V gene (reference sequence). CDR3 nucleotides: TGTGCCAGCAGCCAAGATCCCAGGGCTCGGGCTGAAGCTTTCTTT. The encoded protein is CASSQDPRARAEAFF.

This chain links TRBV7-9 with TRBJ1-6, with 9 positions matching TRBD1. This CDR3 comprises 14 residues. The junction had 6 bases not matched to a gene; V was cut back by 7 bases and J by 8 bases. The germline V gene has CDR1 SEHNR and CDR2 FQNEAQ (reference sequence). The CDR3 DNA is TGTGCCAGCACCTGGGACAGGGAGGATTCACCCCTCCACTTT. Translated: CASTWDREDSPLHF. Filled out from reference TRBV7-9 and TRBJ1-6, the complete variable domain reads DTGVSQNPRHKITKRGQNVTFRCDPISEHNRLYWYRQTLGQGPEFLTYFQNEAQLEKSRLLSDRFSAERPKGSFSTLEIQRTEQGDSAMYLCASTWDREDSPLHFGNGTRLTVT.

V usage is TRBV6-5 and J usage is TRBJ1-1, with 9 bases aligning to TRBD1. The V gene end was trimmed by 10 bases and the J gene end by 1 base; junction bases not matched to a gene: 7. Germline CDR1 and CDR2: MNHEY and SVGAGI. The CDR3 is 14 amino acids. CDR3 in amino acids: CATSDRGWNTEAFF. The DNA for the CDR3 is TGTGCCACCTCGGACAGGGGATGGAACACTGAAGCTTTCTTT.

CDR3 sequence reads: CASSSPGLAGTYEQYF. The CDR3 coding sequence is TGTGCCAGCAGCTCCCCGGGACTAGCGGGTACCTACGAGCAGTACTTC. This sequence joins TRBV5-8 and TRBJ2-7; 12 bases line up with TRBD2. The CDR3 spans 16 residues. CDR1 is SGHTS, CDR2 YDEGEE, per germline. V was clipped by 3 bases and J by 2 bases; unmatched bases: 6.

J is TRBJ1-2 and V is TRBV14; TRBD1 aligns across 7 bases. Trimming removed 4 bases from V and 6 bases from J; junction bases left unmatched: 8. This CDR3 comprises 14 residues. CDR1 SGHDN and CDR2 FVKESK come from the germline V gene. CDR3 amino acids: CASSRDRVINGYTF. The CDR3 DNA sequence: TGTGCCAGCAGCCGAGACAGGGTGATCAATGGCTACACCTTC. Looking up the rest from reference TRBV14 and TRBJ1-2 gives the full variable domain: EAGVTQFPSHSVIEKGQTVTLRCDPISGHDNLYWYRRVMGKEIKFLLHFVKESKQDESGMPNNRFLAERTGGTYSTLKVQPAELEDSGVYFCASSRDRVINGYTFGSGTRLTVV.

The chain links TRBV5-1 to TRBJ2-7; 9 bases are shared with TRBD1. V gave up 7 bases and J gave up 0 bases; unmatched junction bases: 5. The CDR3 covers 14 residues. Per the germline V gene, CDR1 is SGHRS and CDR2 is YFSETQ. Here the CDR3 reads CASAGTGSSYEQYF. CDR3 DNA sequence: TGCGCCAGCGCGGGGACAGGGAGCTCCTACGAGCAGTACTTC.

A note on this clone: The junction shows a germline mismatch at one end, possibly a read error. Other DNA sequences in this specimen translate into the identical CDR3. The chain links TRBV6-5 to TRBJ2-1, with a possible D match to TRBD1 (6 bases). This CDR3 spans 14 amino acids. The germline V gene encodes CDR1 MNHEY and CDR2 SVGAGI. This chain's CDR3 is CASSRGQPYNEQFF. The CDR3 DNA reads TGTGCTAGCAGCCGCGGACAGCCGTACAATGAGCAGTTCTTC.

This clone was detected only once. The chain carries TRBV21-1 and TRBJ2-7; the table's TRBD1 call for D was not verified on the DNA. TRBV21-1 is classified as a pseudogene. This CDR3 is 15 amino acids long. Written as DNA, the CDR3 is TGTGCCAGCAGACTTACACACAGGGTGAGATACGAGCAGTACGTC. It encodes CASRLTHRVRYEQYV.

This clone was seen once. V gene TRBV28 combines with J gene TRBJ2-7, with a tentative D call TRBD2 (7 bases). Trimming stripped 2 bases from V and 0 bases from J, with 11 bases between. The CDR3 spans 15 residues. Germline assignment: CDR1 MDHEN and CDR2 SYDVKM. CDR3 nucleotide sequence: TGTGCCAGCAGTTTAGGGGGGGCAGGCTCCTACGAGCAGTACTTC. This encodes CASSLGGAGSYEQYF.

V and J are TRBV7-6 and TRBJ2-2, with 7 bases lining up with TRBD2. CDR3 length: 15 residues. V shed 4 bases, J shed 2 bases, and the junction held 4 bases outside the gene matches. Germline-derived CDR1 and CDR2 are SGHVS and FNYEAQ. CDR3 DNA sequence: TGTGCCAGCAGCTCTTCTAGCGGTAACACCGGGGAGCTGTTTTTT. It is translated as CASSSSSGNTGELFF.